A selection of T cell receptor beta chains follows, all from one sample in a study of CD8 T cells in ankylosing spondylitis. A single record per CDR3 protein comes from TCRdb applying MiXCR to the 5' RACE reads. Of a few hundred thousand distinct CDR3 sequences in the sample, under 14% were seen once. The sequencing input was blood, either unsorted or a sorted T cell fraction (not recorded which). These receptor sequences come from a female donor with ankylosing spondylitis or in good health (not recorded which). Each CDR3 is given with its conserved first and last residue. A D gene is named only where the DNA matches it firmly. Clone size is given for some rows only: seen once, a few or many times, or a class if the clone is expanded.

DNA: TGTGCCAGCAGTTTGGAGGGTGACGAAAAACTGTTTTTT
CDR3: CASSLEGDEKLFF
V: TRBV28
D: .
size: many
J: TRBJ1-4

DNA: TGTGCCACCAGTGATTCGCCTGGGACTGAGAGCTCCTACAATGAGCAGTTCTTC
CDR3: CATSDSPGTESSYNEQFF
V: TRBV24-1
D: .
size: many
J: TRBJ2-1

DNA: TGTGCCATCAGTGAGCAGATGGGGTACGAGCAGTACTTC
CDR3: CAISEQMGYEQYF
V: TRBV10-3
D: .
size: many
J: TRBJ2-7

DNA: TGTGCCAGCTCATCGATACAGGGGGCTGTTAATGAAAAACTGTTTTTT
CDR3: CASSSIQGAVNEKLFF
V: TRBV18
D: TRBD1
size: .
J: TRBJ1-4

DNA: TGTGCCAGCAGCTTAGGAATGGAAGAGGGGTTCACCGGGGAGCTGTTTTTT
CDR3: CASSLGMEEGFTGELFF
V: TRBV11-2
D: .
size: many
J: TRBJ2-2

DNA: TGCGCCAGCAGCCAAGAGGTCAATTCCTACGAGCAGTACTTC
CDR3: CASSQEVNSYEQYF
V: TRBV4-3
D: .
size: many
J: TRBJ2-7

DNA: TGTGCCAGCAGCTTCGGACCCGGTAGGGTGGCTGAAGCTTTCTTT
CDR3: CASSFGPGRVAEAFF
V: TRBV5-5
D: .
size: few
J: TRBJ1-1

DNA: TGCAGTGCTAGAGCTCCCGAGGACAGGGGGCGCTATGAGCAGTTCTTC
CDR3: CSARAPEDRGRYEQFF
V: TRBV20-1
D: TRBD1
size: many
J: TRBJ2-1

DNA: TGTGCCAGCAGCCGAGGTCAGGGGCAGGGAGGCACTGAAGCTTTCTTT
CDR3: CASSRGQGQGGTEAFF
V: TRBV27
D: .
size: .
J: TRBJ1-1

DNA: TGTGCCAGCAGCCCCGTCACTAGCGCCCCCGGGGAGCTGTTTTTT
CDR3: CASSPVTSAPGELFF
V: TRBV3-1
D: TRBD2
size: many
J: TRBJ2-2

DNA: TGCAGTGCTCCCCGGACAGGGACCTACGAGCAGTACTTC
CDR3: CSAPRTGTYEQYF
V: TRBV20-1
D: TRBD1
size: many
J: TRBJ2-7

DNA: TGCAGCGTTGATCTATTAGGCAGGCTCGCCCAGTACTTC
CDR3: CSVDLLGRLAQYF
V: TRBV29-1
D: .
size: .
J: TRBJ2-5

DNA: TGCGCCAGCAGCTTGGACAGGGTTCGCGATGGCTACACCTTC
CDR3: CASSLDRVRDGYTF
V: TRBV5-1
D: .
size: .
J: TRBJ1-2

DNA: TGTGCCTGCTCCATGGGAGCTAGCGGGAGAATGTTGGCAGGGGAGCTGTTTTTT
CDR3: CACSMGASGRMLAGELFF
V: TRBV2
D: TRBD2
size: .
J: TRBJ2-2

DNA: TGCAGCGTACCAAACAGGGTGAACACCGGGGAGCTGTTTTTT
CDR3: CSVPNRVNTGELFF
V: TRBV29-1
D: .
size: few
J: TRBJ2-2

DNA: TGCAGTGCTAGAGAGGGAGATACGCAGTATTTT
CDR3: CSAREGDTQYF
V: TRBV20-1
D: .
size: many
J: TRBJ2-3